One sample yielded the 22 T cell receptor beta chains listed below, sequenced in a study of cytomegalovirus exposure and HLA in healthy donors. PCR amplification relied on 60 Vbeta primers (plus 13 Jbeta primers). Profiling relied on immunoSEQ multiplex PCR, and the TCRdb table lists in-frame clones only, not all of them. The repertoire holds some 160,000 clones, approximately 73% seen once, with around 5% in the top ten. Sequencing input: PBMCs. The source of these receptors is a woman younger than 35 in good health and CMV-seropositive.

The chain uses TRBV7-9 and TRBJ1-2; no firm D call. The CDR3 runs to 15 residues. V lost 0 bases, J lost 3 bases, and 11 bases lay in between. CDR1 and CDR2 (germline): SEHNR, FQNEAQ (reference sequence). CDR3: CASSLARGADYGYTF. The CDR3 coding sequence is TGTGCCAGCAGCTTAGCTCGGGGAGCCGACTATGGCTACACCTTC.

The chain employs TRBV7-6 and TRBJ2-3; D might be TRBD2 (7 bases). Looked up from germline, CDR1 is SGHVS and CDR2 is FNYEAQ. V lost 1 base and J 1 base, leaving 15 bases between the germline ends. CDR3 length equals 17 residues. The CDR3 loop reads CASSLDLWGGRTDTQYF. CDR3 bases: TGTGCCAGCAGCTTAGACCTGTGGGGGGGCCGCACAGATACGCAGTATTTT.

This clone has only a few counts. The V gene is TRBV4-3, the J gene TRBJ1-5, with 7 bases identical to TRBD1. The CDR3 runs to 15 residues. Trimming took 1 base from V and 1 from J; bases not matched to a gene: 1. Germline V gene data show CDR1 as LGHNA and CDR2 as YSLEER. CDR3 amino acids: CASSQGQGSNQPQHF. The CDR3 DNA reads TGCGCCAGCAGCCAAGGACAGGGAAGCAATCAGCCCCAGCATTTT.

The CDR3 DNA follows: TGTGCCAGCAGCACGCCGGGGAAGTCCTACGAGCAGTACTTC. This translates into CASSTPGKSYEQYF. The genes are TRBV28 and TRBJ2-7, with a tentative D call TRBD2 (5 bases). V lost 6 bases and J lost 1, with 13 bases in between. This CDR3 is built from 14 residues. CDR1 is MDHEN and CDR2 is SYDVKM in the germline V gene. Based on the CDR3 plus reference TRBV28 and TRBJ2-7, the full variable domain is DVKVTQSSRYLVKRTGEKVFLECVQDMDHENMFWYRQDPGLGLRLIYFSYDVKMKEKGDIPEGYSVSREKKERFSLILESASTNQTSMYLCASSTPGKSYEQYFGPGTRLTVT.

The V gene is TRBV19, the J gene TRBJ1-2; no clear D. The germline gives CDR1 LNHDA, CDR2 SQIVND (reference sequence). Trimming took off 1 base at V and 3 bases at J, with 15 bases between the two ends. CDR3 length: 16 amino acids. The chain's CDR3 is CASSIVFSLEDYGYTF. The CDR3 DNA is TGTGCCAGTAGTATAGTCTTTTCCCTGGAGGACTATGGCTACACCTTC.

In the case of this clone: At one boundary the junction diverges from the germline segment, which might be a read error. This chain uses TRBV10-3 with TRBJ1-2, with TRBD1 matching over 7 bases. CDR3 length equals 15 residues. Per the germline V gene, CDR1 is ENHRY and CDR2 is SYGVKD. The CDR3 sequence is CAVSSEWGQNYGYTF. The CDR3 region has the DNA TGTGCCGTCAGTAGTGAATGGGGACAGAACTATGGCTACACCTTC.

This chain connects TRBV5-4 to TRBJ2-2; TRBD2 matches 11 bases. The CDR3 is 17 amino acids. Per the germline V gene, CDR1 is SGHNT and CDR2 is YYREEE (reference sequence). The J segment lost 4 bases and the V segment lost 3 bases, leaving 8 bases of the junction unmatched. CDR3 bases: TGTGCCAGCAGCTCCATAGCGGGGGGGCGATTCACCGGGGAGCTGTTTTTT. This sequence encodes CASSSIAGGRFTGELFF.

This clone was counted a few times. The chain carries TRBV10-3 and TRBJ2-7; tentative D call: TRBD2 (5 bases). This CDR3 region has 12 residues. V was clipped by 10 bases and J by 3 bases, with 13 bases between them. The V gene's germline CDR1 is ENHRY and CDR2 SYGVKD. CDR3 DNA sequence: TGTGCCAGCCTCTACGGGGTCTACGAGCAGTACTTC. It encodes CASLYGVYEQYF.

Only a few counts were recorded for this clone. The V gene is TRBV5-8, the J gene TRBJ2-7, with 7 bases identical to TRBD1. The CDR3 spans 15 residues. Trimming took 2 bases from V and 2 from J; bases not matched to a gene: 7. The V gene's germline CDR1 is SGHTS and CDR2 YDEGEE. The CDR3 DNA reads as TGTGCCAGCAGCTTAGAGACAGGGCTCACCTACGAGCAGTACTTC. Encoded protein: CASSLETGLTYEQYF.

This clone was counted only a few times. This rearrangement joins TRBV6-4 to TRBJ1-1; no reliable D call. Germline-derived CDR1 and CDR2 are MRHNA and SNTAGT. V was clipped by 0 bases and J by 2 bases, with 10 bases between them. The CDR3 runs to 15 residues. This CDR3 is CASSDSREGNTEAFF. The CDR3 DNA reads as TGTGCCAGCAGTGACTCGAGGGAGGGTAACACTGAAGCTTTCTTT.

This chain connects TRBV6-1 to TRBJ2-7; possible D gene TRBD1, 6 bases. V was cut by 0 bases and J by 7 bases, with 16 bases left in between. The germline V gene encodes CDR1 MNHNS and CDR2 SASEGT. The CDR3 sequence is 15 residues long. The CDR3 sequence: CASSEARDTSWEQYF. In DNA form, the CDR3 reads TGTGCCAGCAGTGAAGCTCGGGACACCTCTTGGGAGCAGTACTTC.

Here the CDR3 DNA reads TGCGCCAGCAGCCAAGATCTTAACACAGATACGCAGTATTTT. Translation gives CASSQDLNTDTQYF. J is TRBJ2-3 and V is TRBV4-3; no firm D call. The CDR3 covers 14 residues. Trimming pared 0 bases from V and 2 bases from J, leaving 6 bases between. Germline assignment: CDR1 LGHNA and CDR2 YSLEER.

This chain joins TRBV28 and TRBJ2-1, with D perhaps TRBD2 (5 bases). Trimming took off 9 bases at V and 2 bases at J, with 20 bases between the two ends. The CDR3 contains 16 residues. The germline V gene has CDR1 MDHEN and CDR2 SYDVKM. The CDR3 DNA reads as TGTGCCAGTCACAAATCGGCGGGCGCACCCTACAATGAGCAGTTCTTC. As protein: CASHKSAGAPYNEQFF.

The rearrangement uses TRBV18 and TRBJ2-1, with 13 positions matching TRBD2. The V and J ends lost 4 bases and 1 base, in that order; junction bases with no gene match: 1. This CDR3 is built from 16 residues. The germline CDR1 and CDR2 sequences are KGHSH and LQKENI. The CDR3 DNA follows: TGTGCCAGCTCACGACTAGCGGGGGGTTCCTACAATGAGCAGTTCTTC. This codes for CASSRLAGGSYNEQFF.

The CDR3, as DNA: TGTGCCATCAGTGAGGCAGGGGCGGGCTACGAGCAGTACTTC. Translating gives CAISEAGAGYEQYF. The chain recombines TRBV10-3 with TRBJ2-7, with D tentatively TRBD1 (6 bases). CDR3 length equals 14 residues. Trimming stripped 2 bases from V and 3 bases from J, with 11 bases between. Germline V lookup: CDR1 ENHRY, CDR2 SYGVKD.

The rearrangement uses TRBV9 and TRBJ2-1; 14 bases map to TRBD2. Losses at the gene ends were 4 bases for V and 10 bases for J; bases not matched to a gene: 7. Germline V gene sequence: CDR1 SGDLS, CDR2 YYNGEE. The CDR3 has 15 amino acids. CDR3 protein: CASSFGLAGGGEQFF. The DNA of the CDR3 is TGTGCCAGCAGCTTCGGACTAGCGGGGGGTGGGGAGCAGTTCTTC.

CDR3 sequence: CASSERSGSSYEQYF. CDR3 nucleotides: TGTGCCAGCAGTGAACGGAGCGGCTCCTCCTACGAGCAGTACTTC. The V and J genes are TRBV6-1 and TRBJ2-7, with D possibly being TRBD2 (5 bases). Germline values: CDR1 MNHNS, CDR2 SASEGT. CDR3 length: 15 amino acids. The germline V and J ends were trimmed by 2 bases and 0 bases, with 11 bases remaining between them.

This clone appeared a single time. A junction end diverges from the germline sequence, so it may reflect a read error. V is TRBV14 and J is TRBJ2-2, with 8 bases identical to TRBD1. CDR3 length: 19 amino acids. The V gene's germline CDR1 is SGHDN and CDR2 FVKESK. CDR3 amino acids: CASSQIKWAGGFNTGELLF. In DNA form, the CDR3 reads TGTGCCAGCAGCCAAATTAAGTGGGCAGGGGGCTTCAACACCGGGGAGCTGCTTTTT.

This clone has only a few counts. This rearrangement joins TRBV9 to TRBJ1-2; 7 bases map to TRBD1. CDR1 and CDR2 from the germline V gene are SGDLS and YYNGEE. This CDR3 spans 14 amino acids. J was trimmed by 5 bases and V by 3 bases; bases with no gene match: 7. Written as DNA, the CDR3 is TGTGCCAGCAGCGGGGAGACAGGGTTTTATGGCTACACCTTC. This sequence encodes CASSGETGFYGYTF.

A remark on this clone: No conserved phenylalanine or tryptophan ends this CDR3, so it is likely a read error. V usage is TRBV9 and J usage is TRBJ1-2; D is uncertain. This CDR3 has 11 residues. The germline V gene has CDR1 SGDLS and CDR2 YYNGEE. V was trimmed by 6 bases and J by 2 bases, leaving 5 bases between them. The CDR3 region is CASIGNYGYTL. CDR3 coding DNA: TGTGCCAGCATAGGAAACTATGGCTACACCCTC.

There are a few counts of this clone. The CDR3 loop is CASSDEVPRANVLTF. CDR3 DNA: TGTGCCAGCAGTGATGAGGTACCAAGGGCCAACGTCCTGACTTTC. J is TRBJ2-6 and V is TRBV2; D is unresolved. Between the trimmed V and J ends, which lost 3 bases and 5 bases, there was a span of 11 bases. In germline, CDR1 is SNHLY, CDR2 FYNNEI. This CDR3 contains 15 residues.

This sequence joins TRBV11-2 and TRBJ2-1, with D possibly matching TRBD2 (6 bases). CDR1 and CDR2 from the germline V gene are SGHAT and FQNNGV. V lost 5 bases and J 9 bases, leaving 17 bases between the germline ends. The CDR3 is 14 residues long. CDR3 DNA sequence: TGTGCCAGCAGCCTACTACAAGGGACTCGTGAGCAGTTCTTC. It is translated as CASSLLQGTREQFF.